This is a list of T cell receptor beta chains from one sample in a study of vaccination and CD4 T cells after COVID-19. The antigens of these receptors remain unknown. TCRdb independently ran MiXCR on the PCR reads; one entry per CDR3 protein. The data contain approximately 16,000 distinct CDR3 sequences, 30% to 40% of them singletons. The input for sequencing was CD4+ T cells from blood, cultured in vitro, taken before SARS-CoV-2 vaccination. The receptors originated from a human donor who received a COVID-19 vaccine. Each CDR3 is given with its conserved first and last residue. D genes are given only for firm matches. Clone size is stated in some rows and not others, as once, few, many or a class when expanded.

size,V,D,J,CDR3,DNA
-,TRBV20-1,-,TRBJ1-5,CSATKLGNQPQHF,TGCAGTGCTACTAAACTGGGCAATCAGCCCCAGCATTTT
-,TRBV6-4,TRBD2,TRBJ2-6,CASSSSGGANVLTF,TGTGCCAGCAGTTCTAGCGGAGGGGCCAACGTCCTGACTTTC
-,TRBV5-1,-,TRBJ2-3,CASSLEGSGTDTQYF,TGCGCCAGCAGCTTGGAAGGTTCGGGCACAGATACGCAGTATTTT
few,TRBV24-1,TRBD1,TRBJ1-2,CATSDFRQGVYGYTF,TGTGCCACCAGTGATTTTAGACAGGGCGTCTATGGCTACACCTTC
-,TRBV20-1,TRBD1,TRBJ2-2,CSARDPGTGGANGELFF,TGCAGTGCTAGAGATCCTGGGACAGGGGGCGCTAACGGGGAGCTGTTTTTT
once,TRBV6-1,-,TRBJ1-4,CASSESPSATNEKLFF,TGTGCCAGCAGTGAGTCTCCCTCTGCAACTAATGAAAAACTGTTTTTT
-,TRBV18,TRBD1,TRBJ1-5,CASSPTGGKDQPQHF,TGTGCCAGCTCGCCCACAGGGGGCAAGGATCAGCCCCAGCATTTT
-,TRBV18,-,TRBJ1-5,CASSPGRQNSNQPQHF,TGTGCCAGCTCACCCGGTCGGCAGAATAGCAATCAGCCCCAGCATTTT
few,TRBV20-1,TRBD1,TRBJ2-3,CSALPGQGASDTQYF,TGCAGTGCGTTACCGGGACAGGGGGCTTCAGATACGCAGTATTTT
once,TRBV5-1,TRBD2,TRBJ2-1,CASSDGTSKSPNEQFF,TGCGCCAGCAGCGACGGGACTAGTAAGTCCCCCAATGAGCAGTTCTTC
-,TRBV4-2,-,TRBJ2-5,CASSFGWGEYQETQYF,TGTGCCAGCAGTTTTGGATGGGGGGAGTACCAAGAGACCCAGTACTTC
-,TRBV7-9,TRBD1,TRBJ1-5,CASSLGTGVNQPQHF,TGTGCCAGCAGCTTGGGGACAGGGGTAAATCAGCCCCAGCATTTT
-,TRBV20-1,-,TRBJ1-2,CSAVDFRGGSGYTF,TGCAGTGCTGTTGATTTCAGGGGAGGAAGTGGCTACACCTTC
-,TRBV7-9,-,TRBJ1-1,CASSLDFRFPEAFF,TGTGCCAGCAGCTTGGATTTTAGGTTCCCTGAAGCTTTCTTT
few,TRBV14,-,TRBJ1-2,CASSQERGGRRGGYTF,TGTGCCAGCAGCCAAGAGCGGGGGGGCCGGAGGGGTGGCTACACCTTC
once,TRBV20-1,TRBD1,TRBJ1-6,CSARDSRQGYNSPLHF,TGCAGTGCTAGAGATTCGAGACAGGGTTATAATTCACCCCTCCACTTT
large,TRBV19,-,TRBJ2-4,CASKGPGWAKNIQYF,TGTGCCAGTAAGGGGCCCGGGTGGGCCAAAAACATTCAGTACTTC
few,TRBV20-1,TRBD2,TRBJ2-3,CSASGGAANTQYF,TGCAGTGCTAGCGGGGGGGCGGCGAATACGCAGTATTTT
-,TRBV5-1,-,TRBJ2-1,CASREGPDNEQFF,TGCGCCAGCAGGGAAGGGCCCGACAATGAGCAGTTCTTC